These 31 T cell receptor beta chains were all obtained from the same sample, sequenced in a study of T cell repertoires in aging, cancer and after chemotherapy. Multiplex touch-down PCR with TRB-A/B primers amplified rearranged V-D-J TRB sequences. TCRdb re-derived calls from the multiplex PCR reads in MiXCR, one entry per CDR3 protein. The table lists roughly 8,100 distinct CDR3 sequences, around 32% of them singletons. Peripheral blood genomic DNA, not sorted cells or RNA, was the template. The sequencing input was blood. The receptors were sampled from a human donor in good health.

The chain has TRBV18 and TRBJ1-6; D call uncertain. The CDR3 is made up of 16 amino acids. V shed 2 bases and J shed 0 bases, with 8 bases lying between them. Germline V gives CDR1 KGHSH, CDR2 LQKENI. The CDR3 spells CASSPGGSSYNSPLHF. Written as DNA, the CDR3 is TGTGCCAGCTCACCAGGAGGAAGCTCCTATAATTCACCCCTCCACTTT.

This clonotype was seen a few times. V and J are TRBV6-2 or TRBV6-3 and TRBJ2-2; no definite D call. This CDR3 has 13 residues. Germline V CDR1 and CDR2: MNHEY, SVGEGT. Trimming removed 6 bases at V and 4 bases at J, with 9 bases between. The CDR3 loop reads CASRMKITGELFF. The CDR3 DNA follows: TGTGCCAGCAGAATGAAGATCACCGGGGAGCTGTTTTTT.

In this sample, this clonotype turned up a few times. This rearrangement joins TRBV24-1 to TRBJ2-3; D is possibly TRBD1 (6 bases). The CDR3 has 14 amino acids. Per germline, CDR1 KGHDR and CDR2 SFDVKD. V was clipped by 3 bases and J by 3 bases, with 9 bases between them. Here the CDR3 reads CATSDLQGTDTQYF. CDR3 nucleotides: TGTGCCACCAGTGATCTACAGGGTACAGATACGCAGTATTTT.

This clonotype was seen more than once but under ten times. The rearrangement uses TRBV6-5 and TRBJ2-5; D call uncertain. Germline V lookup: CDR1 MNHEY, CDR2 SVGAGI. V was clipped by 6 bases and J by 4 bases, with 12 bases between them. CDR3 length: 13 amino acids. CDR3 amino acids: CASSRIAGETQYF. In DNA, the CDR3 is TGTGCCAGCAGCCGAATAGCAGGAGAGACCCAGTACTTC.

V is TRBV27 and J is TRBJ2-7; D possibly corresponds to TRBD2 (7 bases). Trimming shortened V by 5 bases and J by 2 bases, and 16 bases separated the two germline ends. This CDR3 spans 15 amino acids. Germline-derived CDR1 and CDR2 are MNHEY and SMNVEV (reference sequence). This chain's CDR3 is CASSPSTGGAYEQYF. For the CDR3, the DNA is TGTGCCAGCAGTCCCTCTACGGGGGGCGCCTACGAGCAGTACTTC.

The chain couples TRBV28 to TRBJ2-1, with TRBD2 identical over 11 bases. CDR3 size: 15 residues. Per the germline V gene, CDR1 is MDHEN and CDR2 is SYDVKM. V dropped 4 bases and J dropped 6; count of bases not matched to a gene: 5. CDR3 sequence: CASSSSSGGSNEQFF. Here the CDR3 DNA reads TGTGCCAGCAGTTCGTCTAGCGGGGGGAGCAATGAGCAGTTCTTC.

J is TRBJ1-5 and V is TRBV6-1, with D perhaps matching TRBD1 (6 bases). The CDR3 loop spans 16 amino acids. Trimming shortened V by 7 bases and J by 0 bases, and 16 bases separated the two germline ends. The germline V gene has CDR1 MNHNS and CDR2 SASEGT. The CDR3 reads CASTGMGQNSNQPQHF. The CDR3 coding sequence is TGTGCCAGCACCGGAATGGGACAAAATAGCAATCAGCCCCAGCATTTT.

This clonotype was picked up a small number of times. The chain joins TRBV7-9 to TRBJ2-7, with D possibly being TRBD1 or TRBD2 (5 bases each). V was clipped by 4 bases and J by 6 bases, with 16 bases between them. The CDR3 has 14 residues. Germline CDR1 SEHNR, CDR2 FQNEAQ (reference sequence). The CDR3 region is CASSSPGRGLEQYF. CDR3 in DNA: TGTGCCAGCAGCTCACCGGGACGGGGCCTCGAGCAGTACTTC. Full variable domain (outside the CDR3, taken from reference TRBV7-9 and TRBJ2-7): DTGVSQNPRHKITKRGQNVTFRCDPISEHNRLYWYRQTLGQGPEFLTYFQNEAQLEKSRLLSDRFSAERPKGSFSTLEIQRTEQGDSAMYLCASSSPGRGLEQYFGPGTRLTVT.

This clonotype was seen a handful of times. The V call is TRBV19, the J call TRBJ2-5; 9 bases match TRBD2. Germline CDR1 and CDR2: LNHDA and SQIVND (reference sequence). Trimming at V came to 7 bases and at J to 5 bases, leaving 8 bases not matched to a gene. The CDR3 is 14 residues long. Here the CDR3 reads CASKGSGGTETQYF. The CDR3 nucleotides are TGTGCCAGTAAGGGAAGCGGGGGGACGGAGACCCAGTACTTC.

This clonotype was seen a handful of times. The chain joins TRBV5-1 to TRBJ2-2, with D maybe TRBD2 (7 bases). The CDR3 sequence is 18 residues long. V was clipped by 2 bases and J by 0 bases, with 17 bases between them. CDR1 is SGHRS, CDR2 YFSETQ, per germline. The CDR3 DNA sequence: TGCGCCAGCAGCTTAGGAGGGGGGGCCTCCCCGAACACCGGGGAGCTGTTTTTT. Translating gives CASSLGGGASPNTGELFF.

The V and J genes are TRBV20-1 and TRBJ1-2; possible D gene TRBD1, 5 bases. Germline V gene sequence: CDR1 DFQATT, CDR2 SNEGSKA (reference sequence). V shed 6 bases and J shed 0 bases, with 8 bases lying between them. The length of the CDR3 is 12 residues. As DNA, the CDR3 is TGCAGTGCCAGGGATCCTAACTATGGCTACACCTTC. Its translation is CSARDPNYGYTF.

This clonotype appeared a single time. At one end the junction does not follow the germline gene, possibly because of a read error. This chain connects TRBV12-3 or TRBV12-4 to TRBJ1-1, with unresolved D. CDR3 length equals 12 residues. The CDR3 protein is CAGSSMNTEAFF. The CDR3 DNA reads TGTGCCGGCAGTTCCATGAACACTGAAGCTTTCTTT.

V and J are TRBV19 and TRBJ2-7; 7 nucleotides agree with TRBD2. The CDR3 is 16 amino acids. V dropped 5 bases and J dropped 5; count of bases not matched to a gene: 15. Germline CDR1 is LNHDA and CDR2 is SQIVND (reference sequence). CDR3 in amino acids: CASSPSGTTYSHEQYF. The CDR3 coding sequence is TGTGCCAGTAGTCCATCCGGGACTACCTATTCCCACGAGCAGTACTTC.

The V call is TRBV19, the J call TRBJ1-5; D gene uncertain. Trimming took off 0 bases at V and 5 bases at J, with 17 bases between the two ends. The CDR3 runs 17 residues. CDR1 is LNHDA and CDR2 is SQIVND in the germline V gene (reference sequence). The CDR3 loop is CASSIDPFVGRDQPQHF. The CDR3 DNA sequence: TGTGCCAGTAGTATAGATCCGTTCGTCGGTAGGGATCAGCCCCAGCATTTT.

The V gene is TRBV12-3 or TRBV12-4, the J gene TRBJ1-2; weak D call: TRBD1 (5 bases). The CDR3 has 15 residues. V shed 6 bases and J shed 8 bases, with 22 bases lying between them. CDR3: CASSLMEGSAGGYTF. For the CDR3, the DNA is TGTGCCAGCAGCCTAATGGAGGGGTCAGCAGGCGGCTACACCTTC.

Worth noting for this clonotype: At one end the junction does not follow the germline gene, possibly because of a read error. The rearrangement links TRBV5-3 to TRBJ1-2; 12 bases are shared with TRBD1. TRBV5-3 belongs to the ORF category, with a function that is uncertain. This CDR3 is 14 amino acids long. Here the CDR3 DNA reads TGCGCCAGCAGCTTGGGGACAGGGGGCGGTGGCTACACCTTC. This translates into CASSLGTGGGGYTF.

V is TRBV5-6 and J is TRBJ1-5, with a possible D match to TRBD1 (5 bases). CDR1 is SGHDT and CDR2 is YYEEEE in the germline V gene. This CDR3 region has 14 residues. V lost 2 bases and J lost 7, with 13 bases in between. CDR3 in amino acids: CASSFGRRGQPQHF. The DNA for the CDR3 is TGTGCCAGCAGCTTCGGCAGGAGGGGACAGCCCCAGCATTTT.

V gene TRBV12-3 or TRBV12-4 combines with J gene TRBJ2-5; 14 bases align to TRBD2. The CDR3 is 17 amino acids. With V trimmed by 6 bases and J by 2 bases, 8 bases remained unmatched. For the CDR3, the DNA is TGTGCCAGCAGCCTCAAAGGACTAGCGGGGGGTCAAGAGACCCAGTACTTC. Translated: CASSLKGLAGGQETQYF.

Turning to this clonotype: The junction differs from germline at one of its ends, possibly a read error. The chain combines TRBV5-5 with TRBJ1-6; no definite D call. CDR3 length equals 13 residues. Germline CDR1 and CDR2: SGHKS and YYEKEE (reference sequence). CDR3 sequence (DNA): TGCGCCAGCAGCGGGGAGAATAATTCACCCCTCCACTTT. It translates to CASSGENNSPLHF.

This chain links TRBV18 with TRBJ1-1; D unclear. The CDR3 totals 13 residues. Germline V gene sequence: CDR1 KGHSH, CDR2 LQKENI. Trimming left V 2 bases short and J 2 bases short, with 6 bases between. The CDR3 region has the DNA TGTGCCAGCTCACCAGCAGTAAACACTGAAGCTTTCTTT. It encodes CASSPAVNTEAFF.

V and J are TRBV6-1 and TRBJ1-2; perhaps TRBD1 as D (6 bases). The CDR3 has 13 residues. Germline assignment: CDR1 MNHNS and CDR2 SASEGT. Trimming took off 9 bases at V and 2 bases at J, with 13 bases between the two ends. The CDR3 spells CASQTGINYGYTF. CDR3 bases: TGTGCCAGTCAAACAGGGATAAACTATGGCTACACCTTC.

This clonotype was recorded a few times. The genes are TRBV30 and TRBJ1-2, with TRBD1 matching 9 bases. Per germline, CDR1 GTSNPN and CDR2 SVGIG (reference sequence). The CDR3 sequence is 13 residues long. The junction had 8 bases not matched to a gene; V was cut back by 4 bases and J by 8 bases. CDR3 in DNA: TGTGCCTGGAATCAACAGGGGGCGAACGGCTACACCTTC. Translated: CAWNQQGANGYTF.

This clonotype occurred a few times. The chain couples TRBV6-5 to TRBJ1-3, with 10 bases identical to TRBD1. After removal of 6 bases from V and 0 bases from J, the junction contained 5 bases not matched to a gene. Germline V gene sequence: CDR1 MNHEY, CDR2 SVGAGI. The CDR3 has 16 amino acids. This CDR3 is CASRATGGYSGNTIYF. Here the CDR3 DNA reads TGTGCCAGCAGGGCGACAGGGGGCTACTCTGGAAACACCATATATTTT.

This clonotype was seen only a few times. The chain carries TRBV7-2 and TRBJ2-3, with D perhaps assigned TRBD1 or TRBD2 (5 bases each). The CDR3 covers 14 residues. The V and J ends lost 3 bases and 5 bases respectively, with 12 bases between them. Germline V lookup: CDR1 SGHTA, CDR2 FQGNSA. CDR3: CASSFRGAKDTQYF. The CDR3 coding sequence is TGTGCCAGCAGCTTTCGGGGCGCGAAAGATACGCAGTATTTT.

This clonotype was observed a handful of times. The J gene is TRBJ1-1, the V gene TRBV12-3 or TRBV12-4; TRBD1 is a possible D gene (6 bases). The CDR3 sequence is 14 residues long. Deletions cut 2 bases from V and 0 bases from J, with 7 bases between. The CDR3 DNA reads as TGTGCCAGCAGTTTAACAGGGTTGAACACTGAAGCTTTCTTT. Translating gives CASSLTGLNTEAFF.

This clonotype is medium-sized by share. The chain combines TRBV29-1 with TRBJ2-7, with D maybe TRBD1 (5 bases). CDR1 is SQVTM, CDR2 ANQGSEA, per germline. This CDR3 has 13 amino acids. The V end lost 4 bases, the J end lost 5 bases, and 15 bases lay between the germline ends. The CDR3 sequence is CSVVRTSFDEQYF. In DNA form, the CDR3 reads TGCAGCGTTGTACGGACAAGCTTCGACGAGCAGTACTTC.

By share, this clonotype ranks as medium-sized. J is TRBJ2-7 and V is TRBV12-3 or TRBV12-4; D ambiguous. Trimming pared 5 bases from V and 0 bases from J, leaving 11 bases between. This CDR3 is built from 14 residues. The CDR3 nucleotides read TGTGCCAGCAGTCCAACCACGACCTCCTACGAGCAGTACTTC. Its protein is CASSPTTTSYEQYF.

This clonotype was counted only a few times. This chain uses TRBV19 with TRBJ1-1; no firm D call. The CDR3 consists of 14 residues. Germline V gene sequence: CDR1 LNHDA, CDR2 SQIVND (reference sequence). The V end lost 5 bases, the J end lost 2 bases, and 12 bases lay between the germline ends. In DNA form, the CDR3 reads TGTGCCAGTAGTCGAACCTTAGGCAACACTGAAGCTTTCTTT. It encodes CASSRTLGNTEAFF.

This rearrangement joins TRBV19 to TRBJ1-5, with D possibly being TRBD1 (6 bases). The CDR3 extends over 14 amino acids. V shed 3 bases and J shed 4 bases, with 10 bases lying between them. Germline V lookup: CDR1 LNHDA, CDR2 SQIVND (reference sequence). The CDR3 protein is CASSMGGANQPQHF. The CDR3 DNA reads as TGTGCCAGTAGTATGGGGGGGGCAAATCAGCCCCAGCATTTT.

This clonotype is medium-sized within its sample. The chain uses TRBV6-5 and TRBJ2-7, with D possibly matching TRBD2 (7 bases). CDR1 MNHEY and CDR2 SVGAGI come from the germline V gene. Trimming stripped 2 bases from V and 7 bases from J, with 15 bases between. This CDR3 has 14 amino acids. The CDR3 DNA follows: TGTGCCAGCAGTTACGCTGGGGGGGCGGAGGAGCAGTACTTC. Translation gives CASSYAGGAEEQYF.

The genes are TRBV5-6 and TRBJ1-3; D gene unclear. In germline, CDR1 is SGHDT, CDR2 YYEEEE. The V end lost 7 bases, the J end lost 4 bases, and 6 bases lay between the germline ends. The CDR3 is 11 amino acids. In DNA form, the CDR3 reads TGTGCCAGCGGAGCCGGAAACACCATATATTTT. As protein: CASGAGNTIYF.